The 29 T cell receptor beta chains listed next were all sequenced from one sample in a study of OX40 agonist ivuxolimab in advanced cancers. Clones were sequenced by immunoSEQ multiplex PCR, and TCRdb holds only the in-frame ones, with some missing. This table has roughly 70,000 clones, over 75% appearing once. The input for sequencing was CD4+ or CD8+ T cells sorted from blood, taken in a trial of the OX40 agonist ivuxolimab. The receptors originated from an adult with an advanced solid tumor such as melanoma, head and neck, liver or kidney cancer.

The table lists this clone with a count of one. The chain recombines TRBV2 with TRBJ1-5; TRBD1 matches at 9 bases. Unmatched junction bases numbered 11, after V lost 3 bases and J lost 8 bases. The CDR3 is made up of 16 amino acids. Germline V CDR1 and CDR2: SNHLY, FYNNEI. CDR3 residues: CASSEGVWGQGKPQHF. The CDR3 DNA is TGTGCCAGCAGTGAGGGAGTTTGGGGACAGGGTAAGCCCCAGCATTTT.

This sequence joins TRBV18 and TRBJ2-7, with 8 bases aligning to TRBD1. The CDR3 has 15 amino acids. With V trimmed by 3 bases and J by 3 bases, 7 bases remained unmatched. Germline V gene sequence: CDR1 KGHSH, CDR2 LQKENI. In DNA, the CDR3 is TGTGCCAGCTCACCGGGGGGACAGGAGATCTACGAGCAGTACTTC. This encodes CASSPGGQEIYEQYF.

CDR3 amino acids: CAWSVDGQGLGELFF. In DNA, the CDR3 is TGTGCCTGGAGTGTAGACGGACAGGGACTCGGGGAGCTGTTTTTT. The chain carries TRBV30 and TRBJ2-2, with 8 bases matching TRBD1. Germline V gene lookup returns CDR1 GTSNPN and CDR2 SVGIG (reference sequence). Trimming removed 0 bases from V and 7 bases from J; junction bases left unmatched: 7. The CDR3 runs to 15 residues.

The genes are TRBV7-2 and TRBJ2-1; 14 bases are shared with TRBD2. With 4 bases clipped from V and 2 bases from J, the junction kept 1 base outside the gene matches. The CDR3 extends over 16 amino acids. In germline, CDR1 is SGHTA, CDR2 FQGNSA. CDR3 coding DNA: TGTGCCAGCAGCTCGGGACTAGCGGGAGCCTACAATGAGCAGTTCTTC. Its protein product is CASSSGLAGAYNEQFF.

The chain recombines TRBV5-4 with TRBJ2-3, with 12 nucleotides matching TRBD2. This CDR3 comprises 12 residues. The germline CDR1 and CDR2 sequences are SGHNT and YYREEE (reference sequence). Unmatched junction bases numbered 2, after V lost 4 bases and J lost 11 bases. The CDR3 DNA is TGTGCCAGCAGCCCGGGACTAGCGGGGCAGTATTTT. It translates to CASSPGLAGQYF.

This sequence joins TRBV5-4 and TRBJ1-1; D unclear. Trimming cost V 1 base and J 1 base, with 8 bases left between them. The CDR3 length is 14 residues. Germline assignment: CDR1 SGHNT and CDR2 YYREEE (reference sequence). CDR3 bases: TGTGCCAGCAGCTTGAATGGGAGGAACACTGAAGCTTTCTTT. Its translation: CASSLNGRNTEAFF.

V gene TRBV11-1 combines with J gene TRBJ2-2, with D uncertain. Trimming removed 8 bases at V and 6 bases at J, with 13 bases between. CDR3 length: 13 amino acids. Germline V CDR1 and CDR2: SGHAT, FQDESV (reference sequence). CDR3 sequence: CASQVSRAGELFF. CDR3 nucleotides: TGTGCCAGCCAGGTTTCCCGCGCCGGGGAGCTGTTTTTT.

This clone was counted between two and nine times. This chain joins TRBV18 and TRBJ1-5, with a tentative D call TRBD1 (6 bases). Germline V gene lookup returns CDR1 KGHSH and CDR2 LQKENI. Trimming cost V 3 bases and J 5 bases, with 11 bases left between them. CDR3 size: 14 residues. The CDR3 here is CASSPQGWDQPQHF. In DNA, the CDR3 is TGTGCCAGCTCACCGCAGGGGTGGGATCAGCCCCAGCATTTT.

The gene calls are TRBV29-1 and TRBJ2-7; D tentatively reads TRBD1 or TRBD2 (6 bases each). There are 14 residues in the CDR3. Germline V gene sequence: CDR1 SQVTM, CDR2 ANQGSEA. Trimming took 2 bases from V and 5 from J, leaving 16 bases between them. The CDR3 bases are TGCAGCGTTGAAACCGGCAGGGGAGGCGACGAGCAGTACTTC. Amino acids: CSVETGRGGDEQYF.

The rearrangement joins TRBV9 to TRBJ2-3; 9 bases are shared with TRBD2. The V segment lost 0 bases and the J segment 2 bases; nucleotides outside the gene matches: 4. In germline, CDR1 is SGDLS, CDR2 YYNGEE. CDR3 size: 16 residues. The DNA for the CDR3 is TGTGCCAGCAGCGTAGACGCGGGAGGGTACACAGATACGCAGTATTTT. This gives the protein CASSVDAGGYTDTQYF.

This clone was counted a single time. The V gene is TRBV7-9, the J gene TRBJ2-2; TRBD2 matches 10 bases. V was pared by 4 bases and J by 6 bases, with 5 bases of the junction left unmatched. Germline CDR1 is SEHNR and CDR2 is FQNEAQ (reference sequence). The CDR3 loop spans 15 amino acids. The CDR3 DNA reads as TGTGCCAGCAGCTCAGCGGGGGGGCGATCCGGGGAGCTGTTTTTT. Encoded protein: CASSSAGGRSGELFF.

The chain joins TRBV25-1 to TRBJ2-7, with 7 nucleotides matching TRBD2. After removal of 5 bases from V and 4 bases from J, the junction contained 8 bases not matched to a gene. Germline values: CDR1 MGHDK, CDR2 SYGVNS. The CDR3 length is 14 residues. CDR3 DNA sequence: TGTGCCAGCAGTACACCGGGACTATATTACGAGCAGTACTTC. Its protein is CASSTPGLYYEQYF.

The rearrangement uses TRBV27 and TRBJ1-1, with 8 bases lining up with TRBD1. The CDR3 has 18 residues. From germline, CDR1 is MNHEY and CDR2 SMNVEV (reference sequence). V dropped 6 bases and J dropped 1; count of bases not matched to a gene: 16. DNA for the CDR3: TGTGCCAGCAGGGCCCGGACAGGGATAATCGGGGGGAACACTGAAGCTTTCTTT. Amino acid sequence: CASRARTGIIGGNTEAFF.

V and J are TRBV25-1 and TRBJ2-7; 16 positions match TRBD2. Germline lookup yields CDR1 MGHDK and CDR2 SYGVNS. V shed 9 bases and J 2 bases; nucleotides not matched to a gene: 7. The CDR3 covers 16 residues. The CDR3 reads CARGLAGGPRPYEQYF. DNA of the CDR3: TGTGCCAGGGGACTAGCGGGAGGGCCTAGGCCCTACGAGCAGTACTTC.

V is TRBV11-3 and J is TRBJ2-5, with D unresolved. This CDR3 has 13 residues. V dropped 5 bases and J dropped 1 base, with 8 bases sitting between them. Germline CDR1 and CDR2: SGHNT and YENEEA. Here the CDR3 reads CASSPSFQETQYF. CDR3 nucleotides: TGTGCCAGCAGCCCTAGTTTCCAAGAGACCCAGTACTTC.

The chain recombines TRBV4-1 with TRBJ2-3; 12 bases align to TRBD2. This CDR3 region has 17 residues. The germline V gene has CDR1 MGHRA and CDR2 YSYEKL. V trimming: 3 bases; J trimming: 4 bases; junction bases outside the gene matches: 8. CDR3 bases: TGCGCCAGCAGCCAGGGCTCGACTAGCGGGAGCGCAGATACGCAGTATTTT. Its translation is CASSQGSTSGSADTQYF.

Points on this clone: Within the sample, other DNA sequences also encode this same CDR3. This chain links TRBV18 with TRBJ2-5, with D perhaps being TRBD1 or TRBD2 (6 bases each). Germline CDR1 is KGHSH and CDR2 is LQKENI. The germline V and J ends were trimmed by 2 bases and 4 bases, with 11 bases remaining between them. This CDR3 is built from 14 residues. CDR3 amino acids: CASSPGGPGETQYF. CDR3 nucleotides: TGTGCCAGCTCACCAGGGGGGCCGGGAGAGACCCAGTACTTC.

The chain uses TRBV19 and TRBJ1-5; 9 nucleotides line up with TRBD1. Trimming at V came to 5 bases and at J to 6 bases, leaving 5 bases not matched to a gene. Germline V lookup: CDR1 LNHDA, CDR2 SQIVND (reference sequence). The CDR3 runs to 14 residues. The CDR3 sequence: CASSLGQGFQPQHF. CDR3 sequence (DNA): TGTGCCAGTAGTCTGGGACAGGGATTTCAGCCCCAGCATTTT.

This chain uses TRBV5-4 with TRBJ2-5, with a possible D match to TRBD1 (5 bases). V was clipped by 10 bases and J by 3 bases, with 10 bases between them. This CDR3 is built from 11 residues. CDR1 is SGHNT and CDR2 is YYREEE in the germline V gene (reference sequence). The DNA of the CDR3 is TGTGCCTGGTCGACAGAAGAGACCCAGTACTTC. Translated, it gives CAWSTEETQYF.

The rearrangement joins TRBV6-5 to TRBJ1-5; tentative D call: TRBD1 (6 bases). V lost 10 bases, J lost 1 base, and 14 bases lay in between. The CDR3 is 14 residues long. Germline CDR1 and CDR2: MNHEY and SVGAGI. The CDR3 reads CATSRGGSNQPQHF. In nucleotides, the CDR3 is TGTGCCACCTCCCGAGGGGGGAGCAATCAGCCCCAGCATTTT.

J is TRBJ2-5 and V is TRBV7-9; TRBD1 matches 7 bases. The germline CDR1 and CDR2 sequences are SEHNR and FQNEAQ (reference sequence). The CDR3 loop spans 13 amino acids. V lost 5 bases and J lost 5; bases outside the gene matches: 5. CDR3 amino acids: CASSRQGWETQYF. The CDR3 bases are TGTGCCAGCAGCCGACAGGGCTGGGAGACCCAGTACTTC.

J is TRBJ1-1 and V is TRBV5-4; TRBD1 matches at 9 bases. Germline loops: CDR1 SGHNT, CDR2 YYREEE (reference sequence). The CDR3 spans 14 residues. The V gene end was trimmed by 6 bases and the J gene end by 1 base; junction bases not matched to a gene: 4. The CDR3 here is CASIGTGRNTEAFF. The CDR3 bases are TGTGCCAGCATCGGGACAGGGAGGAACACTGAAGCTTTCTTT.

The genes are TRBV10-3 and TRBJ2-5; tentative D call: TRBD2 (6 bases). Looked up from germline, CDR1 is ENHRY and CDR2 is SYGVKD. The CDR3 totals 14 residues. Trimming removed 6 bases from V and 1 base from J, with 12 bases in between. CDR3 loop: CAIRGTLLQETQYF. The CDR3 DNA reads TGTGCCATCAGGGGGACTTTACTCCAAGAGACCCAGTACTTC.

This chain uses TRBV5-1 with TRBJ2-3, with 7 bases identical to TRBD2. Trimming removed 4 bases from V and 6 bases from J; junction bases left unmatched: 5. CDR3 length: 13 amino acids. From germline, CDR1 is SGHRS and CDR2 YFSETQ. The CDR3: CASSIGTTDTQYF. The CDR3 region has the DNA TGCGCCAGCAGCATAGGGACTACCGATACGCAGTATTTT.

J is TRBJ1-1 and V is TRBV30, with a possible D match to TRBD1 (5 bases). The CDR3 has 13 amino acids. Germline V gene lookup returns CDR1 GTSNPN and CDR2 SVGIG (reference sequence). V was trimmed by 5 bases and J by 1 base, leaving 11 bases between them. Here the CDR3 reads CAWVGDSNTEAFF. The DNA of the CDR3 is TGTGCCTGGGTGGGGGACTCGAACACTGAAGCTTTCTTT.

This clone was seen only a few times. The CDR3 is CASRTGFSGNTIYF. DNA for the CDR3: TGTGCCAGCAGGACAGGTTTCTCTGGAAACACCATATATTTT. V gene TRBV2 combines with J gene TRBJ1-3; maybe TRBD1 (6 bases). The V and J ends lost 6 bases and 0 bases respectively, with 9 bases between them. The CDR3 totals 14 residues. Germline V gene data show CDR1 as SNHLY and CDR2 as FYNNEI.

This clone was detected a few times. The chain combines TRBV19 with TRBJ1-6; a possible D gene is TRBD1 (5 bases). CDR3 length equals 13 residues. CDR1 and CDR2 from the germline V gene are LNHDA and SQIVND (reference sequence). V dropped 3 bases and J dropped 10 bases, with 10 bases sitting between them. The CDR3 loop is CASSMTGGSPLHF. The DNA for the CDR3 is TGTGCCAGTAGTATGACCGGGGGGTCACCCCTCCACTTT.

CDR3 in DNA: TGTGCCAGCAATGGGGGCGGTGGCTACACCTTC. It codes for CASNGGGGYTF. This rearrangement joins TRBV27 to TRBJ1-2; the D gene is possibly TRBD1 (6 bases). V dropped 7 bases and J dropped 7 bases, with 10 bases sitting between them. CDR1 is MNHEY and CDR2 is SMNVEV in the germline V gene (reference sequence). This CDR3 contains 11 residues.

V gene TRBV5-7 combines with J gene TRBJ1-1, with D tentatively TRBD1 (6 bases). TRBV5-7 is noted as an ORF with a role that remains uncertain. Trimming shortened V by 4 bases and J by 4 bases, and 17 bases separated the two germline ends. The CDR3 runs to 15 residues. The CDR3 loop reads CASSKSTGGVTEAFF. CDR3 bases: TGTGCCAGCAGCAAATCGACAGGAGGGGTCACTGAAGCTTTCTTT.